These 30 T cell receptor beta chains were all obtained from the same sample, sequenced in a study of blood T cell repertoires in COVID-19. The assay was immunoSEQ multiplex PCR, and TCRdb's table has in-frame clones only and misses some. The sample lists a few hundred thousand clones; approximately 85% were seen once. Input material: peripheral blood. Receptor source: a human donor with COVID-19, enrolled during active disease. The donor label of this sample is uncertain.

The rearrangement joins TRBV29-1 to TRBJ1-1; 7 bases map to TRBD1. CDR3 length: 15 amino acids. With V trimmed by 4 bases and J by 4 bases, 12 bases remained unmatched. Germline assignment: CDR1 SQVTM and CDR2 ANQGSEA. CDR3 protein: CSVVPRDREATEAFF. Here the CDR3 DNA reads TGCAGCGTTGTCCCCCGCGACAGGGAAGCCACTGAAGCTTTCTTT.

The chain couples TRBV7-8 to TRBJ1-2; D not resolved. V lost 5 bases to trimming and J lost 11 bases, with 15 bases between them. CDR1 is SGHVS and CDR2 is FQNEAQ in the germline V gene. The CDR3 contains 12 residues. CDR3: CASSPPEGEYTF. The CDR3 DNA sequence: TGTGCCAGCAGCCCACCAGAAGGAGAATACACCTTC.

The gene calls are TRBV9 and TRBJ1-4; TRBD1 is a possible D gene (6 bases). The CDR3 is made up of 13 amino acids. Germline CDR1 and CDR2: SGDLS and YYNGEE. V was pared by 4 bases and J by 7 bases, with 11 bases between. The chain's CDR3 is CASSYRDGEKLFF. The CDR3 region has the DNA TGTGCCAGCAGCTACAGGGACGGTGAAAAACTGTTTTTT.

Remarks on this clone: The same CDR3 is also encoded by other DNA sequences in this sample. V usage is TRBV19 and J usage is TRBJ1-5, with a possible D match to TRBD1 (5 bases). V was shortened by 0 bases and J by 2 bases, with 5 bases between the two germline ends. The germline V gene encodes CDR1 LNHDA and CDR2 SQIVND (reference sequence). The CDR3 totals 14 residues. The CDR3 coding sequence is TGTGCCAGTAGTATAGACAGGGGCAATCAGCCCCAGCATTTT. Protein product: CASSIDRGNQPQHF.

The CDR3, as DNA: TGTGCCAGCAGCCCTGGCGTAGATCGGGGCTATGGCTACACCTTC. Amino acid sequence: CASSPGVDRGYGYTF. The genes are TRBV28 and TRBJ1-2; D is undetermined. Between the trimmed V and J ends, which lost 6 bases and 4 bases, there was a span of 18 bases. Germline lookup yields CDR1 MDHEN and CDR2 SYDVKM. There are 15 residues in the CDR3.

A few counts support this clone. V and J are TRBV18 and TRBJ1-5, with TRBD1 identical over 8 bases. The V segment lost 3 bases and the J segment 7 bases; nucleotides outside the gene matches: 11. The CDR3 spans 16 residues. Germline values: CDR1 KGHSH, CDR2 LQKENI. The CDR3 spells CASSPNPGQDGQPQHF. CDR3 DNA: TGTGCCAGCTCACCCAATCCGGGACAGGACGGCCAGCCCCAGCATTTT.

The gene calls are TRBV2 and TRBJ1-5; D not resolved. Trimming stripped 6 bases from V and 6 bases from J, with 12 bases between. CDR3 length: 13 amino acids. Germline assignment: CDR1 SNHLY and CDR2 FYNNEI. The CDR3 sequence: CASRSGESQPQHF. The CDR3, as DNA: TGTGCCAGCAGATCCGGTGAGAGTCAGCCCCAGCATTTT.

The gene calls are TRBV3-1 (or the pseudogene TRBV3-2) and TRBJ2-1; D perhaps matches TRBD2 (5 bases). The CDR3 extends over 12 amino acids. Germline V gives CDR1 LGHDT, CDR2 YNNKEL (reference sequence). The V and J ends lost 3 bases and 10 bases respectively, with 10 bases between them. The chain's CDR3 is CASSHGEGEQFF. The CDR3 DNA sequence: TGTGCCAGCAGCCACGGAGAGGGAGAGCAGTTCTTC.

The genes are TRBV28 and TRBJ1-2; D might be TRBD1 (5 bases). Germline V lookup: CDR1 MDHEN, CDR2 SYDVKM. The CDR3 length is 15 residues. Trimming cost V 6 bases and J 4 bases, with 18 bases left between them. CDR3 DNA sequence: TGTGCCAGCAGCCCCTCCATGACAGCGACCTATGGCTACACCTTC. This encodes CASSPSMTATYGYTF.

The chain joins TRBV5-5 to TRBJ1-3; no reliable D call. This CDR3 is 16 amino acids long. Germline loops: CDR1 SGHKS, CDR2 YYEKEE (reference sequence). Trimming removed 7 bases from V and 0 bases from J, with 17 bases in between. The CDR3 DNA is TGTGCCAGCCCCCGGCGGATCGCTGCCTCTGGAAACACCATATATTTT. The encoded protein is CASPRRIAASGNTIYF.

The gene calls are TRBV6-5 and TRBJ1-6, with TRBD1 matching over 8 bases. Germline V lookup: CDR1 MNHEY, CDR2 SVGAGI. Trimming cost V 6 bases and J 7 bases; bases outside gene matches: 5. This CDR3 is 14 amino acids long. This CDR3 is CASSRTGGNSPLHF. CDR3 DNA: TGTGCCAGCAGCAGAACAGGGGGAAATTCACCCCTCCACTTT.

This rearrangement joins TRBV3-1 (or the pseudogene TRBV3-2) to TRBJ2-2, with D possibly being TRBD1 (6 bases). The CDR3 is made up of 16 amino acids. CDR1 is LGHDT, CDR2 YNNKEL, per germline (reference sequence). V gave up 4 bases and J gave up 0 bases, with 12 bases separating them. The CDR3 here is CASSRLQGTNTGELFF. CDR3 bases: TGTGCCAGCAGCCGGTTGCAGGGGACGAACACCGGGGAGCTGTTTTTT.

This chain joins TRBV19 and TRBJ1-5; D remains unclear. The CDR3 length is 15 residues. V was pared by 8 bases and J by 4 bases, with 18 bases between. CDR1 is LNHDA and CDR2 is SQIVND in the germline V gene (reference sequence). CDR3 loop: CASAGERTGNQPQHF. In nucleotides, the CDR3 is TGTGCCAGTGCCGGGGAGAGGACGGGGAATCAGCCCCAGCATTTT. The full variable domain, in which reference TRBV19 and TRBJ1-5 provide the parts outside the CDR3, is DGGITQSPKYLFRKEGQNVTLSCEQNLNHDAMYWYRQDPGQGLRLIYYSQIVNDFQKGDIAEGYSVSREKKESFPLTVTSAQKNPTAFYLCASAGERTGNQPQHFGDGTRLSIL.

V gene TRBV3-1 (or the pseudogene TRBV3-2) combines with J gene TRBJ1-1, with D tentatively TRBD1 (5 bases). V lost 3 bases, J lost 11 bases, and 22 bases lay in between. The germline V gene has CDR1 LGHDT and CDR2 YNNKEL (reference sequence). The length of the CDR3 is 15 residues. As DNA, the CDR3 is TGTGCCAGCAGCCATACGACCGGGGGGGGAGATGTCGCTTTCTTT. Translating it yields CASSHTTGGGDVAFF.

This rearrangement joins TRBV6-5 to TRBJ1-1; D is uncertain. The CDR3 runs 14 residues. Trimming left V 6 bases short and J 7 bases short, with 18 bases between. The germline gives CDR1 MNHEY, CDR2 SVGAGI. The CDR3 DNA sequence: TGTGCCAGCAGCGCCGCGGCCCGGCGAGGTGAAGCTTTCTTT. It specifies CASSAAARRGEAFF.

V is TRBV14 and J is TRBJ1-6; TRBD1 is a possible D gene (5 bases). V was trimmed by 3 bases and J by 10 bases, leaving 13 bases between them. CDR1 and CDR2 (germline): SGHDN, FVKESK. The length of the CDR3 is 14 residues. CDR3 sequence reads: CASSQGLEGSPLHF. CDR3 nucleotide sequence: TGTGCCAGCAGCCAGGGACTAGAAGGCTCACCCCTCCACTTT.

The CDR3 sequence is CASSPLRGEQYF. CDR3 in DNA: TGTGCCAGCAGTCCCTTAAGAGGCGAGCAGTACTTC. V usage is TRBV6-5 and J usage is TRBJ2-7; D remains ambiguous. Germline V gene data show CDR1 as MNHEY and CDR2 as SVGAGI. The CDR3 covers 12 residues. Deletions cut 5 bases from V and 6 bases from J, with 11 bases between.

This clone was seen only a few times. Here the CDR3 reads CASSLDSTYEQYF. In nucleotides, the CDR3 is TGTGCCAGCAGCTTGGACAGTACCTACGAGCAGTACTTC. The chain employs TRBV5-6 and TRBJ2-7; no reliable D call. This CDR3 comprises 13 residues. Germline values: CDR1 SGHDT, CDR2 YYEEEE. V lost 0 bases and J 2 bases, leaving 6 bases between the germline ends.

The genes are TRBV19 and TRBJ2-1; 11 bases map to TRBD2. CDR1 and CDR2 (germline): LNHDA, SQIVND (reference sequence). CDR3 length: 17 amino acids. V lost 4 bases and J lost 1; bases outside the gene matches: 6. DNA of the CDR3: TGTGCCAGTAGTAACCCCGGACTAGCGGGTTCCTACAATGAGCAGTTCTTC. Encoded protein: CASSNPGLAGSYNEQFF.

The chain has TRBV3-1 (or the pseudogene TRBV3-2) and TRBJ1-3, with D unclear. Trimming removed 1 base from V and 4 bases from J, with 8 bases in between. The CDR3 spans 14 residues. Germline CDR1 reads LGHDT; CDR2 reads YNNKEL (reference sequence). CDR3: CASSQGGSGNTIYF. The CDR3 nucleotides are TGTGCCAGCAGCCAAGGAGGGTCAGGAAACACCATATATTTT.

The chain recombines TRBV29-1 with TRBJ2-7; tentatively, D is TRBD2 (5 bases). Germline CDR1 reads SQVTM; CDR2 reads ANQGSEA. This CDR3 contains 11 residues. With 5 bases removed from V and 1 base from J, the gap between germline ends came to 6 bases. The CDR3 nucleotides read TGCAGCGTTCGGGATTCCTACGAGCAGTACTTC. It yields the protein CSVRDSYEQYF.

V is TRBV9 and J is TRBJ1-1; D is uncertain. Between the trimmed V and J ends, which lost 0 bases and 1 base, there was a span of 4 bases. This CDR3 comprises 13 residues. The germline CDR1 and CDR2 sequences are SGDLS and YYNGEE. The CDR3 DNA sequence: TGTGCCAGCAGCGTAGAGCAGAACACTGAAGCTTTCTTT. It yields the protein CASSVEQNTEAFF. Full variable domain (rest looked up from reference TRBV9 and TRBJ1-1): DSGVTQTPKHLITATGQRVTLRCSPRSGDLSVYWYQQSLDQGLQFLIQYYNGEERAKGNILERFSAQQFPDLHSELNLSSLELGDSALYFCASSVEQNTEAFFGQGTRLTVV.

The rearrangement uses TRBV14 and TRBJ1-1, with a possible D match to TRBD1 (5 bases). CDR3 length: 13 residues. V was trimmed by 3 bases and J by 5 bases, leaving 10 bases between them. From germline, CDR1 is SGHDN and CDR2 FVKESK. CDR3 coding DNA: TGTGCCAGCAGCCAGGCAGGGATTACTGAAGCTTTCTTT. It is translated as CASSQAGITEAFF.

The chain combines TRBV18 with TRBJ1-1; 7 positions match TRBD1. The CDR3 consists of 13 residues. V lost 3 bases and J lost 8; bases outside the gene matches: 6. CDR1 KGHSH and CDR2 LQKENI come from the germline V gene. In nucleotides, the CDR3 is TGTGCCAGCTCACCGGAGAACAGGGGAGAAGCTTTCTTT. Its protein is CASSPENRGEAFF.

This clone was detected only once. The chain couples TRBV19 to TRBJ2-3, with D perhaps TRBD2 (6 bases). The V end lost 6 bases, the J end lost 0 bases, and 10 bases lay between the germline ends. From germline, CDR1 is LNHDA and CDR2 SQIVND (reference sequence). The CDR3 has 14 amino acids. The CDR3 loop reads CASRSRESTDTQYF. CDR3 DNA sequence: TGTGCCAGTAGGTCGCGGGAAAGCACAGATACGCAGTATTTT. The full variable domain, in which reference TRBV19 and TRBJ2-3 provide the parts outside the CDR3, is DGGITQSPKYLFRKEGQNVTLSCEQNLNHDAMYWYRQDPGQGLRLIYYSQIVNDFQKGDIAEGYSVSREKKESFPLTVTSAQKNPTAFYLCASRSRESTDTQYFGPGTRLTVL.

The table lists this clone with a count of one. The chain employs TRBV9 and TRBJ2-1, with D maybe TRBD2 (5 bases). Deletions cut 0 bases from V and 0 bases from J, with 16 bases between. Germline CDR1 reads SGDLS; CDR2 reads YYNGEE. This CDR3 contains 18 residues. CDR3 in DNA: TGTGCCAGCAGCGTAGACCCCCAGACTACTAGCTCCTACAATGAGCAGTTCTTC. This sequence encodes CASSVDPQTTSSYNEQFF.

This chain links TRBV6-5 with TRBJ2-2, with 9 bases aligning to TRBD1. V dropped 6 bases and J dropped 3; count of bases not matched to a gene: 5. The CDR3 totals 15 residues. Looked up from germline, CDR1 is MNHEY and CDR2 is SVGAGI. The CDR3 is CASRGRQGDTGELFF. CDR3 sequence (DNA): TGTGCCAGCAGGGGTCGACAGGGGGACACCGGGGAGCTGTTTTTT.

The chain links TRBV24-1 to TRBJ2-1; perhaps TRBD1 as D (6 bases). Per germline, CDR1 KGHDR and CDR2 SFDVKD. The CDR3 extends over 14 amino acids. V was clipped by 11 bases and J by 3 bases, with 16 bases between them. CDR3 amino acids: CAILGGQGYNEQFF. As DNA, the CDR3 is TGTGCCATCCTAGGGGGTCAGGGCTACAATGAGCAGTTCTTC.

This clone was detected a few times. The genes are TRBV7-9 and TRBJ2-1; 7 nucleotides match TRBD2. Germline CDR1 reads SEHNR; CDR2 reads FQNEAQ (reference sequence). CDR3 size: 14 residues. V was pared by 9 bases and J by 0 bases, with 5 bases of the junction left unmatched. The CDR3 sequence: CASLAESSYNEQFF. DNA for the CDR3: TGTGCCAGTCTAGCGGAGAGCTCCTACAATGAGCAGTTCTTC.

This clone has only one observation. The rearrangement joins TRBV3-1 (or the pseudogene TRBV3-2) to TRBJ1-2; no clear D. The CDR3 consists of 13 residues. Germline lookup yields CDR1 LGHDT and CDR2 YNNKEL (reference sequence). V dropped 2 bases and J dropped 4 bases, with 8 bases sitting between them. In DNA, the CDR3 is TGTGCCAGCAGCCAACCGGGGTCCTATGGCTACACCTTC. Translating gives CASSQPGSYGYTF.